The clone carrying this T cell receptor beta chain has ten or more counts. The antigen remains unidentified. The sample is drawn from a study of T cells in Graves' hyperthyroidism and ophthalmopathy. Diagnostic decisions used clinical symptoms, serum thyroxine and TRAb, thyroid ultrasound and orbital computed tomography. The PBMCs were taken from 10 ml of fresh peripheral blood. Study-level findings and limits: The majority of expanded thyroid clonotypes above 0.001 also appeared in blood. In the analysis, a 13 V-J model separated ophthalmopathy from stable hyperthyroidism.

The CDR3 regions of TCR beta were amplified from RNA transcripts. Initially, a first-round RT-PCR of the TCR CDR3 employed the HTBI primer set. One entry per CDR3 protein results from TCRdb running MiXCR on the multiplex PCR reads. Among 300,000 to 450,000 distinct CDR3 sequences, around 13% were seen once, and the ten largest hold about 19%. The CDR3 runs to 17 residues. V shed 8 bases, J shed 10 bases, and the junction held 18 bases outside the gene matches. From germline, CDR1 is LGHDT and CDR2 YNNKEL (reference sequence). The sequenced sample consisted of blood. This sequence joins TRBV3-1 and TRBJ2-1; 12 bases align to TRBD1. This receptor was taken from a woman aged 25 to 39 with Graves' ophthalmopathy. This CDR3 reads CASRKWGGGQGAAEQFF. The CDR3, as DNA: TGTGCCAGCCGCAAGTGGGGAGGGGGACAGGGGGCGGCGGAGCAGTTCTTC.